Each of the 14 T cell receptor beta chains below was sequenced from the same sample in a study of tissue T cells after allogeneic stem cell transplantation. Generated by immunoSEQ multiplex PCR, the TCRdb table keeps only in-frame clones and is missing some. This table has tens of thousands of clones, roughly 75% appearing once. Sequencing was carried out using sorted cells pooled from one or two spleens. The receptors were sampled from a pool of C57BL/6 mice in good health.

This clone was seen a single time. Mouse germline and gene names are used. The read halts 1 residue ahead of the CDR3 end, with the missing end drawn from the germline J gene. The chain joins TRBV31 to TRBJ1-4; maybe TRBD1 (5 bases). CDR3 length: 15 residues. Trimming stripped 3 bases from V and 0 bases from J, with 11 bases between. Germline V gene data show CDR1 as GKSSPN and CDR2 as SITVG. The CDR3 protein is CAWSLRQISNERLFF. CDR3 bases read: TGTGCCTGGAGCCTAAGACAGATTTCCAACGAAAGATTATTT.

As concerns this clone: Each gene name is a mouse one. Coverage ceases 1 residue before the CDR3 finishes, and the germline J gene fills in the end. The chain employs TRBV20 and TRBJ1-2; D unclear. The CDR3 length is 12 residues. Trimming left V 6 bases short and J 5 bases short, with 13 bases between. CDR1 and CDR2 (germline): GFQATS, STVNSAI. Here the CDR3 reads CGAGVGRSDYTF. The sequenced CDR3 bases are TGTGGTGCCGGGGTAGGGCGGTCCGACTACACC.

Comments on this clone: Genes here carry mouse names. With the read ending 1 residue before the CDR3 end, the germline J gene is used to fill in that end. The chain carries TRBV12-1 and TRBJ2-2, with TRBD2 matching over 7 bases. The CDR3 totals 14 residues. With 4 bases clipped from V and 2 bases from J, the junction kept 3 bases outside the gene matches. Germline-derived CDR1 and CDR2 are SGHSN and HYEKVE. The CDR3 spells CASSRWGNTGQLYF. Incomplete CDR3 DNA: TGTGCCAGCTCCCGCTGGGGGAACACCGGGCAGCTCTAC.

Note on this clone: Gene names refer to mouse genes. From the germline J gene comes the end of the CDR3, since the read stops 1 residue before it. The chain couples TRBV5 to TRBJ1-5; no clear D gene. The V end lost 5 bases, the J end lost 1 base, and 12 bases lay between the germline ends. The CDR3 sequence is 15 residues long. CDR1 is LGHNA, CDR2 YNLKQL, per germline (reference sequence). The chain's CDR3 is CASSSRTANNQAPLF. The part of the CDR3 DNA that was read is TGTGCCAGCAGCTCCCGTACAGCCAACAACCAGGCTCCGCTT.

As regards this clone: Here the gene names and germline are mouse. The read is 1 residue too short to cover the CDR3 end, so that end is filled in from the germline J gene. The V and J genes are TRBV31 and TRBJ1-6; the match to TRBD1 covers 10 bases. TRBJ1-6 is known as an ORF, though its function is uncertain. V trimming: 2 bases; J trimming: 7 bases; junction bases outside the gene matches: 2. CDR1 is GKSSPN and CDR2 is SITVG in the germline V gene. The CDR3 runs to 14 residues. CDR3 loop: CAWSMGQGNSPLYF. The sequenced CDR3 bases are TGTGCCTGGAGTATGGGACAGGGGAATTCGCCCCTCTAC.

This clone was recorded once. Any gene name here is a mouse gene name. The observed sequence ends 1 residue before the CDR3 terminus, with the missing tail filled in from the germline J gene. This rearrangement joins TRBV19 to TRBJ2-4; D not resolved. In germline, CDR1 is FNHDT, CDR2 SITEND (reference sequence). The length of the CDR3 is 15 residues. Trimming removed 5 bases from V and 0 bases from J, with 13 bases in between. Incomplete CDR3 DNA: TGTGCCAGCAGATCTCGGGGAATTAGTCAAAACACCTTGTAC. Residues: CASRSRGISQNTLY. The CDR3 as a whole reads CASRSRGISQNTLYF.

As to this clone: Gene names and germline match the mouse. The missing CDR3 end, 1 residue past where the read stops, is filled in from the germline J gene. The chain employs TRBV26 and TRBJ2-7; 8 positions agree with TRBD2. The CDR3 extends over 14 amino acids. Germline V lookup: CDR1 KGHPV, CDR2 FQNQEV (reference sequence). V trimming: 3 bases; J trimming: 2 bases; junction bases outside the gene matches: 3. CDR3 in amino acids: CASSLPGGPYEQYF. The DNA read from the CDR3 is TGTGCCAGCAGTCTTCCTGGGGGGCCCTATGAACAGTAC.

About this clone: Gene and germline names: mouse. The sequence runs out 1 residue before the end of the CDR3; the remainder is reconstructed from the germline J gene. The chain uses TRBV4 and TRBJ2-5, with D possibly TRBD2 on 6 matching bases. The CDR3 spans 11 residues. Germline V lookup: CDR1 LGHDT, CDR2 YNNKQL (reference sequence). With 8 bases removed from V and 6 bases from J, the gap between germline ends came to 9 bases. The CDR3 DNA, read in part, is TGTGCCAGCGGGGGGTCCGACACCCAGTAC. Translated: CASGGSDTQY. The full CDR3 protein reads CASGGSDTQYF. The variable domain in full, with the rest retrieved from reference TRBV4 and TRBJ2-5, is ETAVFQTPNYHVTQVGNEVSFNCKQTLGHDTMYWYKQDSKKLLKIMFSYNNKQLIVNETVPRRFSPQSSDKAHLNLRIKSVEPEDSAVYLCASGGSDTQYFGPGTRLLVL.

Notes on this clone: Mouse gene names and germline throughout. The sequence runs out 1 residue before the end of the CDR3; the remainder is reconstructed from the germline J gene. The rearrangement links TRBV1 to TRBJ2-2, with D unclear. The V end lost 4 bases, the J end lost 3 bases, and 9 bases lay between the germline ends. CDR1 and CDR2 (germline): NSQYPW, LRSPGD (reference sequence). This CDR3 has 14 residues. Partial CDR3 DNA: TGCACCTGCAGTGGACAAGAGGACACCGGGCAGCTCTAC. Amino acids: CTCSGQEDTGQLY. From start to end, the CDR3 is CTCSGQEDTGQLYF.

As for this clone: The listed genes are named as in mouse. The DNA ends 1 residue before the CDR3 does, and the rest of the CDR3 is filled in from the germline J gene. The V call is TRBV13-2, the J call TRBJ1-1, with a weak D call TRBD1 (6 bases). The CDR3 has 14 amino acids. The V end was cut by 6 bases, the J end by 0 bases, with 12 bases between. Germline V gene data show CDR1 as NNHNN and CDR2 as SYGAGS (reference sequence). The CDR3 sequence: CASVPGHANTEVFF. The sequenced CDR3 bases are TGTGCCAGCGTACCGGGACACGCAAACACAGAAGTCTTC.

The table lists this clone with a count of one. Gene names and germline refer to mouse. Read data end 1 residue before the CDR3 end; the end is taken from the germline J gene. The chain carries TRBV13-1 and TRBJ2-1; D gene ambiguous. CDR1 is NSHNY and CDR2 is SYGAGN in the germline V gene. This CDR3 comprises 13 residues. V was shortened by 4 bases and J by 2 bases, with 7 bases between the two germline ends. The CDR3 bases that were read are TGTGCCAGCAGTCCCGGGGACTATGCTGAGCAGTTC. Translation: CASSPGDYAEQF. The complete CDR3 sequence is CASSPGDYAEQFF.

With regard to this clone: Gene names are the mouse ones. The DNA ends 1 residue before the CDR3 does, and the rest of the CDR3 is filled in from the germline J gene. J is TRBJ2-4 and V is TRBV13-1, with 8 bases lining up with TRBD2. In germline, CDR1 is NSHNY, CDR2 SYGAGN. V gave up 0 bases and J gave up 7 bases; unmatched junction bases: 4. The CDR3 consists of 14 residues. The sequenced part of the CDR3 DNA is TGTGCCAGCAGTGATGCCTGGGGGGCAGACACCTTGTAC. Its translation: CASSDAWGADTLY. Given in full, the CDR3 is CASSDAWGADTLYF.

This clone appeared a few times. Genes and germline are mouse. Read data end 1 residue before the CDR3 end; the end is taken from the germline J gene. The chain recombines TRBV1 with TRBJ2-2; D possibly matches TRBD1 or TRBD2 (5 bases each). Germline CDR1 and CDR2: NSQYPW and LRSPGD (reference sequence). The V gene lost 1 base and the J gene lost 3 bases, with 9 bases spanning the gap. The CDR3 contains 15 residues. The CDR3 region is CTCSAGGADTGQLYF. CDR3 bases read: TGCACCTGCAGTGCAGGGGGCGCGGACACCGGGCAGCTCTAC.

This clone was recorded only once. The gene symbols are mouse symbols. This chain's CDR3 is CASSESGGTGQLYF. Partial CDR3 DNA: TGTGCCAGCAGCGAGTCTGGGGGCACCGGGCAGCTCTAC. This chain links TRBV4 with TRBJ2-2, with TRBD2 identical over 7 bases. Read coverage stops 1 residue before the CDR3 terminus; the germline J gene supplies the remainder. Germline V lookup: CDR1 LGHDT, CDR2 YNNKQL (reference sequence). This CDR3 is built from 14 residues. J gave up 4 bases and V 5 bases, and 4 bases lay outside the gene matches. Variable domain in full (rest from reference TRBV4 and TRBJ2-2): ETAVFQTPNYHVTQVGNEVSFNCKQTLGHDTMYWYKQDSKKLLKIMFSYNNKQLIVNETVPRRFSPQSSDKAHLNLRIKSVEPEDSAVYLCASSESGGTGQLYFGEGSKLTVL.